Listed below are T cell receptor beta chains from one sample, sequenced in a study of control samples from healthy donors and cancer patients. Produced via immunoSEQ multiplex PCR; TCRdb's table is partial and in-frame only. Here the sample spans 100,000 to 150,000 clones, approximately 87% being singletons. Sequencing used blood. The receptors stem from a man in his sixties in good health. The CDR3 runs from the conserved cysteine through the conserved F or W. A D gene is named only where the DNA matches it firmly. The listing skips clone size in some rows; elsewhere it reads once, few, many or a size class.

>.|TRBV9|.|TRBJ1-5
CASSVAGTLNQPQHF
TGTGCCAGCAGCGTAGCGGGGACCCTAAATCAGCCCCAGCATTTT
>.|TRBV28|TRBD1|TRBJ1-1
CASSNRGATGTEAFF
TGTGCCAGCAGTAACAGGGGCGCAACAGGCACTGAAGCTTTCTTT
>.|TRBV27|.|TRBJ2-6
CASSQPISGANVLTF
TGTGCCAGCAGTCAACCTATCTCTGGGGCCAACGTCCTGACTTTC
>.|TRBV6-1|.|TRBJ1-1
CASSEEGRLNTEAFF
TGTGCCAGCAGTGAAGAAGGCCGGCTGAACACTGAAGCTTTCTTT
>.|TRBV19|.|TRBJ1-1
CASSILTSVMNTEAFF
TGTGCCAGTAGTATTCTGACGTCCGTTATGAACACTGAAGCTTTCTTT
>.|TRBV24-1|.|TRBJ2-3
CATSYGRATTDTQYF
TGTGCCACCAGTTATGGCAGGGCCACCACAGATACGCAGTATTTT
>.|TRBV3-1/TRBV3-2|.|TRBJ1-4
CASSQGMGQGEKLFF
TGTGCCAGCAGCCAAGGGATGGGGCAGGGGGAAAAACTGTTTTTT
>.|TRBV6-5|.|TRBJ2-1
CASIGQLPGDEQFF
TGTGCCAGCATCGGGCAGCTCCCAGGAGATGAGCAGTTCTTC
>.|TRBV19|.|TRBJ2-3
CASSPRTDTQYF
TGTGCCAGTAGTCCGCGAACAGATACGCAGTATTTT
>.|TRBV7-2|.|TRBJ2-7
CASSSFYEQYF
TGTGCCAGCAGCTCCTTCTACGAGCAGTACTTC
>.|TRBV18|.|TRBJ1-1
CASSLFLGYRENTEAFF
TGTGCCAGCTCACTCTTTCTGGGATACAGGGAAAACACTGAAGCTTTCTTT
>once|TRBV5-1|TRBD1|TRBJ2-7
CASSFDPTGVYEQYF
TGCGCCAGCAGCTTCGACCCGACAGGGGTCTACGAGCAGTACTTC
>.|TRBV19|.|TRBJ1-4
CATSGVHMDEKLFF
TGTGCCACTTCGGGCGTGCATATGGATGAAAAACTGTTTTTT
>.|TRBV27|TRBD1|TRBJ1-2
CASSPPPGTGEGYTF
TGTGCCAGCAGTCCACCCCCAGGGACAGGGGAAGGCTACACCTTC
>.|TRBV18|.|TRBJ1-2
CASSPRDDSDYGYTF
TGTGCCAGCTCACCCAGGGACGACTCCGACTATGGCTACACCTTC
>.|TRBV25-1|TRBD1|TRBJ2-6
CASSVTGAGANVLTF
TGTGCCAGCAGTGTCACAGGGGCTGGGGCCAACGTCCTGACTTTC
>.|TRBV28|TRBD1|TRBJ2-3
CASSGTGPTDTQYF
TGTGCCAGCAGCGGGACAGGCCCCACAGATACGCAGTATTTT
>.|TRBV10-1|TRBD2|TRBJ2-3
CASSHGLATDTQYF
TGCGCCAGCAGTCATGGACTAGCAACAGATACGCAGTATTTT